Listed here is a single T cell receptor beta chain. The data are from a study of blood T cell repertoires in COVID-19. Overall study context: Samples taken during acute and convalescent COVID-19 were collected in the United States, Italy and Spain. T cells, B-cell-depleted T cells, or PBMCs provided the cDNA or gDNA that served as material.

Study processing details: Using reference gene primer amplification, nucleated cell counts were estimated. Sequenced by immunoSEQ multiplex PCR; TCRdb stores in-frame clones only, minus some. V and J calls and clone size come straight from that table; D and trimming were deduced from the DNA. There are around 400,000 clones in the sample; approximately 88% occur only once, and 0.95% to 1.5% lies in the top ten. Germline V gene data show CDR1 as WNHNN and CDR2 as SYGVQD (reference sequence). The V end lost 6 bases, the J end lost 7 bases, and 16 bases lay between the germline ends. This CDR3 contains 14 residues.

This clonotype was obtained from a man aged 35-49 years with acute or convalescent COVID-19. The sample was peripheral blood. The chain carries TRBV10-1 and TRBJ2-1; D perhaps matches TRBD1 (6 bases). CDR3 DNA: TGCGCCAGCAGCGGAACAGGGTATGGTAATGAGCAGTTCTTC. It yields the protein CASSGTGYGNEQFF.